This T cell receptor (beta chain) derives from a study of cytomegalovirus exposure and HLA in healthy donors. Study-level background: Earlier work reported approximately 110 million unique TCR beta sequences from some 170 million T cells.

PCR primers comprised 60 Vbeta and 13 Jbeta primers. This table comes from immunoSEQ multiplex PCR, and its TCRdb copy is limited to in-frame clones, with some not included. The sample lists about 260,000 clones, around four fifths occurring once. Donors were nominally healthy when sampled, though unrecorded immune exposures were likely. This sequence originates from a woman in her thirties or forties in good health and CMV-seropositive. The sequencing sample was made of PBMCs.

As DNA, the CDR3 is TGTGCCAGCAGTCCCCGGTGGGGGGATAATTCACCCCTCCACTTT. Encoded protein: CASSPRWGDNSPLHF. V gene TRBV27 combines with J gene TRBJ1-6; D is perhaps TRBD1 (5 bases). Germline values: CDR1 MNHEY, CDR2 SMNVEV (reference sequence). There are 15 residues in the CDR3. Trimming cost V 5 bases and J 5 bases, with 13 bases left between them.